The present TCR beta chain was sequenced within a study of cytomegalovirus exposure and HLA in healthy donors. As for the study in general: The roughly 130 validation repertoires used the same platform as the 650 to 750 first-cohort repertoires, a later analysis reported. Study-level findings and limits: Rarity characterized most TCR sequences, yet some public TCRs appeared in many donors. Investigators reported over 150 TCR beta chains as tied to cytomegalovirus.

This CDR3 is built from 16 residues. V trimming: 3 bases; J trimming: 5 bases; junction bases outside the gene matches: 11. Germline CDR1 and CDR2: SGHDN and FVKESK. As to this clone: Its antigen is undetermined.

The donors were part of the validation cohort, which consisted of 120 subjects and was separate from the first cohort of several hundred subjects. Generated by immunoSEQ multiplex PCR, the TCRdb table keeps only in-frame clones and is missing some. The profile covers approximately 170,000 clones, with less than 85% appearing a single time and roughly 15% taken by the ten largest. The J gene is TRBJ2-7, the V gene TRBV14; the match to TRBD1 covers 9 bases. Sequences were obtained from PBMCs. This TCR was recovered from a man younger than 35 in good health and CMV-seropositive. The CDR3 is CASSQGQGKFSDEQYF. Here the CDR3 DNA reads TGTGCCAGCAGCCAGGGACAGGGTAAATTCTCTGACGAGCAGTACTTC.